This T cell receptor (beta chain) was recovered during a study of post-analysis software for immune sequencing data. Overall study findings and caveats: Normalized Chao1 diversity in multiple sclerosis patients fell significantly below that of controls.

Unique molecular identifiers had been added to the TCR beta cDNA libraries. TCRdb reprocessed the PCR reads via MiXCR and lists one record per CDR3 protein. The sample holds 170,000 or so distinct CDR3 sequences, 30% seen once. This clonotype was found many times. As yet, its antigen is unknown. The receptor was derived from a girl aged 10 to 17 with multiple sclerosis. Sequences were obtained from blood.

In nucleotides, the CDR3 is TGTGCCAGCTCACCTGCCGGGGATACGCAGTATTTT. It encodes CASSPAGDTQYF. This sequence joins TRBV18 and TRBJ2-3; D gene unclear. From germline, CDR1 is KGHSH and CDR2 LQKENI. Trimming removed 3 bases at V and 6 bases at J, with 7 bases between. The CDR3 runs 12 residues.